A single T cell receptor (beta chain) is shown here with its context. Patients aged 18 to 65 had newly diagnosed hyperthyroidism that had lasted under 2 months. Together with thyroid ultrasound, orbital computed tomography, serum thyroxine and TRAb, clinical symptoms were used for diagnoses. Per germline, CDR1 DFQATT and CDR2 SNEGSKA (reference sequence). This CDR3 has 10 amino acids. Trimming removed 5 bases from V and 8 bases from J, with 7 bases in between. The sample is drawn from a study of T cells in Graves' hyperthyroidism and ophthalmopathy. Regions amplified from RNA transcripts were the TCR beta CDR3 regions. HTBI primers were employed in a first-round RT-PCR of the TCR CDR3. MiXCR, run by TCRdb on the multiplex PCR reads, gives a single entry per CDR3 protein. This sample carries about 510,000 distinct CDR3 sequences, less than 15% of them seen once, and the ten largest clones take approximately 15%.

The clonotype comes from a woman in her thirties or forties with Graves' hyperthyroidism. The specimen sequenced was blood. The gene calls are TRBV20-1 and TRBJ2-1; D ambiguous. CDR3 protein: CSALSHEQFF. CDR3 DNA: TGCAGTGCTCTGAGTCATGAGCAGTTCTTC.